This T cell receptor beta chain was recovered during a study of T cell responses to AZD1222 COVID-19 vaccine. General study points: Donors skewed white British and female; clonal diversity was possibly underestimated. With two AZD1222 doses given, Spike-specific TCR breadth and depth both rose. The number of AZD1222 recipients seropositive at baseline was only five or six. Along spike, vaccine-associated CD4 TCRs were found throughout, with dominance at 160-218 and 743-854.

Of note for this clone: The antigen remains unidentified.

The protocol was immunoSEQ multiplex PCR, while the TCRdb copy is restricted to in-frame clones and leaves out a portion. The table records 100,000 to 120,000 clones, about 87% of them present only once. V was clipped by 3 bases and J by 0 bases, with 15 bases between them. This CDR3 has 16 residues. Germline-derived CDR1 and CDR2 are WSHSY and SAAADI. This sample comprised peripheral blood, obtained on day 0 of AZD1222 vaccination. The source of this sequence is an adult in good health. This chain uses TRBV10-2 with TRBJ2-7; the D gene is possibly TRBD1 (5 bases). Written as DNA, the CDR3 is TGCGCCAGCAGTGAATATCAGGGTGGTTTCTCCTACGAGCAGTACTTC. This gives the protein CASSEYQGGFSYEQYF.